A single sample is the source of the 8 T cell receptor beta chains below, sequenced in a study of persistence of HIV-infected CD4 T cells. These receptors have no known antigen. This was the immunoSEQ version 4 assay in survey mode. Clones were sequenced by immunoSEQ multiplex PCR, and TCRdb holds only the in-frame ones, with some missing. Found here are tens of thousands of clones, 75% to 85% of them singletons; the top ten hold under 3.5%. The stimulus was lysate of CMV-infected fibroblasts, 9 to 10 ug/mL. Memory cells lacking CD40L and CD69 with high CD45RO were sorted. The sample consisted of CD4+ T cells sorted from PBMCs after approximately 19-hour stimulation, taken from a patient who received antiretroviral therapy. Receptors were obtained from an adult man with HIV who was CMV-seropositive.

The CDR3 DNA reads as TGTGCCAGCAGCTTGGTAGGCAGGTTAATCTATGGCTACACCTTC. This sequence encodes CASSLVGRLIYGYTF. V usage is TRBV5-4 and J usage is TRBJ1-2; no clear D. CDR1 SGHNT and CDR2 YYREEE come from the germline V gene (reference sequence). The CDR3 has 15 residues. V gave up 0 bases and J gave up 4 bases, with 13 bases separating them.

The V call is TRBV29-1, the J call TRBJ2-1; 12 bases align to TRBD2. Germline CDR1 reads SQVTM; CDR2 reads ANQGSEA. The CDR3 sequence is 15 residues long. With 4 bases clipped from V and 6 bases from J, the junction kept 7 bases outside the gene matches. CDR3 bases: TGCAGCGTTGGAAGCCGGACTAGCGGGACCAATGAGCAGTTCTTC. It codes for CSVGSRTSGTNEQFF.

This chain connects TRBV7-2 to TRBJ1-6; D might be TRBD1 (5 bases). From germline, CDR1 is SGHTA and CDR2 FQGNSA. The ends were cut back, 5 bases at V and 14 bases at J, with 16 bases in the middle. The CDR3 is 13 residues long. CDR3 nucleotide sequence: TGTGCCAGCAGCGTAATGGAAAGGGGATCCCTCCACTTT. Protein: CASSVMERGSLHF. Full variable domain (remainder filled in from reference TRBV7-2 and TRBJ1-6): GAGVSQSPSNKVTEKGKDVELRCDPISGHTALYWYRQSLGQGLEFLIYFQGNSAPDKSGLPSDRFSAERTGGSVSTLTIQRTQQEDSAVYLCASSVMERGSLHFGNGTRLTVT.

This clone was seen only a few times. The rearrangement joins TRBV19 to TRBJ2-1; 10 bases map to TRBD2. The junction had 9 bases not matched to a gene; V was cut back by 6 bases and J by 1 base. This CDR3 is built from 17 residues. CDR1 is LNHDA, CDR2 SQIVND, per germline (reference sequence). DNA of the CDR3: TGTGCCAGTAGATCATCTAGCGGGAGCAGGTCCTACAATGAGCAGTTCTTC. Translating it yields CASRSSSGSRSYNEQFF.

The DNA of the CDR3 is TGTGCCAGCAGCCTGGGGCCGGTGCAGCCCCAGCATTTT. Translating gives CASSLGPVQPQHF. The chain uses TRBV14 and TRBJ1-5; D is perhaps TRBD1 (5 bases). Germline V gene data show CDR1 as SGHDN and CDR2 as FVKESK. This CDR3 comprises 13 residues. The germline V and J ends were trimmed by 4 bases and 7 bases, with 11 bases remaining between them.

The V and J genes are TRBV3-1 (or the pseudogene TRBV3-2) and TRBJ1-4, with a possible D match to TRBD1 (5 bases). The germline gives CDR1 LGHDT, CDR2 YNNKEL (reference sequence). The CDR3 spans 16 residues. Trimming took off 3 bases at V and 6 bases at J, with 17 bases between the two ends. The CDR3, as DNA: TGTGCCAGCAGCCAGACTGACAGAGGGGAACATGAAAAACTGTTTTTT. It is translated as CASSQTDRGEHEKLFF.

The J gene is TRBJ2-5, the V gene TRBV5-5; D unresolved. CDR1 and CDR2 (germline): SGHKS, YYEKEE (reference sequence). The CDR3 length is 13 residues. Deletions cut 5 bases from V and 3 bases from J, with 11 bases between. CDR3 nucleotides: TGTGCCAGCAGTTGGACCCCAAAAGAGACCCAGTACTTC. It specifies CASSWTPKETQYF.

The genes are TRBV15 and TRBJ2-1; D may match TRBD1 or TRBD2 (6 bases each). Germline V gene sequence: CDR1 LNHNV, CDR2 YYDKDF (reference sequence). The CDR3 has 16 residues. Between the trimmed V and J ends, which lost 5 bases and 0 bases, there was a span of 14 bases. CDR3 in DNA: TGTGCCACCAGCGGAGGGGGGCCTAGCTCCTACAATGAGCAGTTCTTC. Protein sequence: CATSGGGPSSYNEQFF.